The 29 T cell receptor beta chains below all came from one sample that was sequenced in a study of cytomegalovirus exposure and HLA in healthy donors. With 60 Vbeta and 13 Jbeta primers, the PCR was carried out. Some clones are missing from TCRdb's copy, which holds only in-frame ones; the method was immunoSEQ multiplex PCR. Of 140,000 or so clones listed, under 90% are singletons. What was sequenced was PBMCs. These receptors all come from a man in his forties in good health and CMV-seronegative.

The chain is built from TRBV25-1 and TRBJ2-5; D is possibly TRBD1 (7 bases). V lost 0 bases to trimming and J lost 5 bases, with 13 bases between them. The CDR3 covers 15 residues. CDR1 is MGHDK, CDR2 SYGVNS, per germline. CDR3 amino acids: CASSEYEGAGETQYF. The CDR3 DNA reads as TGTGCCAGCAGTGAATATGAGGGGGCGGGGGAGACCCAGTACTTC. The full variable domain, completed using reference TRBV25-1 and TRBJ2-5, is EADIYQTPRYLVIGTGKKITLECSQTMGHDKMYWYQQDPGMELHLIHYSYGVNSTEKGDLSSESTVSRIRTEHFPLTLESARPSHTSQYLCASSEYEGAGETQYFGPGTRLLVL.

In nucleotides, the CDR3 is TGTGCCTGGAAAGTAACGGGTGACTATGGCTACACCTTC. Translating gives CAWKVTGDYGYTF. The chain combines TRBV30 with TRBJ1-2; D unclear. The CDR3 length is 13 residues. Germline assignment: CDR1 GTSNPN and CDR2 SVGIG (reference sequence). Trimming pared 4 bases from V and 3 bases from J, leaving 12 bases between.

This chain connects TRBV7-3 to TRBJ1-3, with 8 positions matching TRBD1. In germline, CDR1 is SGHTA, CDR2 FQGTGA. Trimming took 3 bases from V and 4 from J; bases not matched to a gene: 5. This CDR3 is 15 amino acids long. The DNA for the CDR3 is TGTGCCAGCAGCTTCACAGGGGGGGTAGGAAACACCATATATTTT. This sequence encodes CASSFTGGVGNTIYF.

This clone has only a few counts. J is TRBJ1-4 and V is TRBV5-1; 7 nucleotides line up with TRBD1. The germline CDR1 and CDR2 sequences are SGHRS and YFSETQ. J lost 11 bases, V lost 3 bases, and 7 bases had no gene match. The CDR3 spans 13 residues. CDR3 sequence reads: CASSSDRVGKLFF. In nucleotides, the CDR3 is TGCGCCAGCAGCTCCGACAGGGTAGGCAAACTGTTTTTT. The full variable domain, rest sourced from reference TRBV5-1 and TRBJ1-4, is KAGVTQTPRYLIKTRGQQVTLSCSPISGHRSVSWYQQTPGQGLQFLFEYFSETQRNKGNFPGRFSGRQFSNSRSEMNVSTLELGDSALYLCASSSDRVGKLFFGSGTQLSVL.

The rearrangement links TRBV5-1 to TRBJ2-5, with a tentative D call TRBD1 (6 bases). Germline CDR1 is SGHRS and CDR2 is YFSETQ. Trimming removed 4 bases at V and 5 bases at J, with 21 bases between. The CDR3 covers 16 residues. Written as DNA, the CDR3 is TGCGCCAGCAGCCAAAGACCGGACAAGAGGGGGGAGACCCAGTACTTC. This translates into CASSQRPDKRGETQYF.

This clone was detected only once. V gene TRBV6-5 combines with J gene TRBJ1-2, with TRBD1 identical over 10 bases. Trimming removed 4 bases from V and 4 bases from J; junction bases left unmatched: 3. The CDR3 loop spans 14 amino acids. CDR1 and CDR2 (germline): MNHEY, SVGAGI. CDR3 nucleotide sequence: TGTGCCAGCAGTTCCGGGACAGGGGTCTATGGCTACACCTTC. This codes for CASSSGTGVYGYTF.

The chain joins TRBV18 to TRBJ2-7; the D is unclear. Germline V CDR1 and CDR2: KGHSH, LQKENI. V lost 3 bases and J 3 bases, leaving 9 bases between the germline ends. There are 13 residues in the CDR3. CDR3 nucleotide sequence: TGTGCCAGCTCACCTGGAGCGAACTACGAGCAGTACTTC. It is translated as CASSPGANYEQYF.

This clone was seen once. The chain employs TRBV10-3 and TRBJ2-2; maybe TRBD1 (5 bases). This CDR3 has 16 amino acids. V was clipped by 3 bases and J by 4 bases, with 15 bases between them. Looked up from germline, CDR1 is ENHRY and CDR2 is SYGVKD. CDR3 region: CAISEIVGQGTGELFF. The CDR3 nucleotides read TGTGCCATCAGTGAAATAGTGGGGCAAGGCACCGGGGAGCTGTTTTTT.

The chain is built from TRBV7-6 and TRBJ1-3; TRBD1 matches 7 bases. This CDR3 has 16 amino acids. Trimming cost V 5 bases and J 4 bases; bases outside gene matches: 11. Germline values: CDR1 SGHVS, CDR2 FNYEAQ. CDR3 bases: TGTGCCAGCAGCACCAGACAGGGATCGGAGGGAAACACCATATATTTT. This gives the protein CASSTRQGSEGNTIYF.

This chain uses TRBV19 with TRBJ1-4; D gene unclear. Germline CDR1 LNHDA, CDR2 SQIVND (reference sequence). The V end lost 4 bases, the J end lost 5 bases, and 8 bases lay between the germline ends. This CDR3 comprises 13 residues. CDR3 DNA sequence: TGTGCCAGTAGTAGGGCAGAGAATGAAAAACTGTTTTTT. As protein: CASSRAENEKLFF.

The chain joins TRBV10-3 to TRBJ1-5; 9 bases are shared with TRBD1. The CDR3 contains 16 residues. The germline V gene has CDR1 ENHRY and CDR2 SYGVKD. The J segment lost 6 bases and the V segment lost 2 bases, leaving 8 bases of the junction unmatched. DNA of the CDR3: TGTGCCATCAGTGAGCAGGACAGGGGTCTAGGTCAGCCCCAGCATTTT. This encodes CAISEQDRGLGQPQHF.

DNA for the CDR3: TGTGCCAGCAGCTCGGGACAGTTCGACTATAATTCACCCCTCCACTTT. The encoded protein is CASSSGQFDYNSPLHF. This sequence joins TRBV7-9 and TRBJ1-6; 7 nucleotides match TRBD1. Trimming removed 4 bases from V and 3 bases from J; junction bases left unmatched: 6. Germline loops: CDR1 SEHNR, CDR2 FQNEAQ (reference sequence). There are 16 residues in the CDR3.

Concerning this clone itself: At one boundary the junction diverges from the germline segment, which might be a read error. In the same sample, other DNA sequences code for this CDR3. This chain connects TRBV5-4 to TRBJ1-6; D gene unclear. The CDR3 is made up of 14 amino acids. Germline assignment: CDR1 SGHNT and CDR2 YYREEE (reference sequence). The CDR3 DNA reads as TGTGCCAGCAGCTTCTTATCTGTTAATTCCCCCCTCCACTTT. It codes for CASSFLSVNSPLHF.

The rearrangement uses TRBV6-5 and TRBJ2-5; D gene uncertain. The assigned J gene may be wrong: the sequence end matches TRBJ2-7 better. There are 12 residues in the CDR3. Looked up from germline, CDR1 is MNHEY and CDR2 is SVGAGI. CDR3 nucleotide sequence: TGTGCCAGCAGGTCTACAGCCTACGAGCAGTACTTC. Residues: CASRSTAYEQYF.

This chain connects TRBV29-1 to TRBJ2-7; 9 bases agree with TRBD1. V lost 1 base to trimming and J lost 2 bases; unmatched junction nucleotides: 0. Germline CDR1 is SQVTM and CDR2 is ANQGSEA. This CDR3 is 13 amino acids long. The CDR3 here is CSVEGTGAYEQYF. Here the CDR3 DNA reads TGCAGCGTTGAAGGGACAGGGGCCTACGAGCAGTACTTC.

The chain recombines TRBV6-1 with TRBJ2-4, with 10 bases that match TRBD1. The CDR3 totals 15 residues. Trimming at V came to 4 bases and at J to 5 bases, leaving 5 bases not matched to a gene. Germline V CDR1 and CDR2: MNHNS, SASEGT. The CDR3 protein is CASSGSGTGENIQYF. The DNA for the CDR3 is TGTGCCAGCAGTGGCTCCGGGACAGGGGAAAACATTCAGTACTTC.

The rearrangement joins TRBV6-1 to TRBJ1-4; 9 positions agree with TRBD1. CDR3 length equals 15 residues. Unmatched junction bases numbered 9, after V lost 4 bases and J lost 9 bases. Germline CDR1 is MNHNS and CDR2 is SASEGT. The DNA of the CDR3 is TGTGCCAGCAGTGCGCCGGGACAGGGATCCCAAAAACTGTTTTTT. This sequence encodes CASSAPGQGSQKLFF.

V is TRBV7-3 and J is TRBJ2-7; 9 positions agree with TRBD2. The CDR3 is made up of 15 amino acids. Germline CDR1 and CDR2: SGHTA and FQGTGA. V lost 4 bases and J lost 0; bases outside the gene matches: 4. CDR3 amino acids: CASSSSGGTSYEQYF. The CDR3 DNA reads as TGTGCCAGCAGCTCCAGCGGGGGGACCTCCTACGAGCAGTACTTC.

This clone was found a few times. The rearrangement uses TRBV7-9 and TRBJ2-1; no reliable D call. Germline-derived CDR1 and CDR2 are SEHNR and FQNEAQ (reference sequence). The CDR3 runs to 14 residues. Trimming cost V 1 base and J 8 bases, with 12 bases left between them. CDR3 nucleotide sequence: TGTGCCAGCAGCTTAGGACTGGGTGTGGATGAGCAGTTCTTC. The encoded protein is CASSLGLGVDEQFF.

The chain links TRBV5-1 to TRBJ1-5, with D unresolved. Germline CDR1 reads SGHRS; CDR2 reads YFSETQ. The V gene lost 0 bases and the J gene lost 7 bases, with 14 bases spanning the gap. The CDR3 is made up of 15 amino acids. CDR3 in amino acids: CASSLDGAGGQPQHF. CDR3 in DNA: TGCGCCAGCAGCTTGGATGGCGCAGGAGGGCAGCCCCAGCATTTT.

This clone has just a few counts. The chain has TRBV7-9 and TRBJ2-1, with D possibly TRBD2 on 6 matching bases. Germline loops: CDR1 SEHNR, CDR2 FQNEAQ (reference sequence). There are 14 residues in the CDR3. Trimming removed 5 bases at V and 6 bases at J, with 14 bases between. CDR3: CASSAEGTSNEQFF. The DNA for the CDR3 is TGTGCCAGCAGCGCGGAAGGGACTTCCAATGAGCAGTTCTTC.

CDR3 in amino acids: CSVYTGTPYEQYF. CDR3 coding DNA: TGCAGCGTCTATACCGGGACACCCTACGAGCAGTACTTC. This chain links TRBV29-1 with TRBJ2-7; D is possibly TRBD1 (6 bases). V was cut by 6 bases and J by 2 bases, with 14 bases left in between. Germline V gene lookup returns CDR1 SQVTM and CDR2 ANQGSEA. The CDR3 sequence is 13 residues long.

The rearrangement uses TRBV11-2 and TRBJ2-7; 11 positions match TRBD2. Germline V gene lookup returns CDR1 SGHAT and CDR2 FQNNGV. This CDR3 is built from 16 residues. Unmatched junction bases numbered 8, after V lost 5 bases and J lost 2 bases. This CDR3 reads CASSTWSSGGTYEQYF. The CDR3 DNA sequence: TGTGCCAGCAGCACCTGGTCTAGCGGGGGGACCTACGAGCAGTACTTC.

In this sample, this clone turned up a few times. The CDR3 reads CSVSSGARTDEQYF. The CDR3 coding sequence is TGCAGCGTTTCTAGCGGGGCACGGACCGACGAGCAGTACTTC. The rearrangement links TRBV29-1 to TRBJ2-7; 9 bases map to TRBD2. The CDR3 contains 14 residues. The germline V gene encodes CDR1 SQVTM and CDR2 ANQGSEA. V gave up 5 bases and J gave up 5 bases; unmatched junction bases: 10.

The chain employs TRBV9 and TRBJ2-3; D perhaps matches TRBD2 (6 bases). Germline lookup yields CDR1 SGDLS and CDR2 YYNGEE. The V gene lost 0 bases and the J gene lost 0 bases, with 11 bases spanning the gap. CDR3 length: 16 amino acids. The CDR3 here is CASSVGLAASTDTQYF. The CDR3 nucleotides are TGTGCCAGCAGCGTAGGGTTAGCGGCTAGCACAGATACGCAGTATTTT. Full variable domain (remainder filled in from reference TRBV9 and TRBJ2-3): DSGVTQTPKHLITATGQRVTLRCSPRSGDLSVYWYQQSLDQGLQFLIQYYNGEERAKGNILERFSAQQFPDLHSELNLSSLELGDSALYFCASSVGLAASTDTQYFGPGTRLTVL.

This rearrangement joins TRBV5-1 to TRBJ2-2; 9 bases align to TRBD1. Trimming removed 4 bases from V and 5 bases from J; junction bases left unmatched: 6. This CDR3 spans 15 amino acids. From germline, CDR1 is SGHRS and CDR2 YFSETQ. CDR3 bases: TGCGCCAGCAGCCGGGACAGGGTTGGAACCGGGGAGCTGTTTTTT. Its translation: CASSRDRVGTGELFF.

The chain joins TRBV6-5 to TRBJ2-7; no clear D gene. This CDR3 has 13 residues. Trimming removed 8 bases from V and 2 bases from J, with 13 bases in between. Germline CDR1 and CDR2: MNHEY and SVGAGI. CDR3 in amino acids: CASSPAPTYEQYF. The CDR3 nucleotides read TGTGCCAGCTCCCCCGCGCCTACCTACGAGCAGTACTTC.

V is TRBV7-9 and J is TRBJ2-3, with D perhaps matching TRBD2 (5 bases). With 1 base removed from V and 4 bases from J, the gap between germline ends came to 12 bases. The CDR3 loop spans 15 amino acids. Germline V lookup: CDR1 SEHNR, CDR2 FQNEAQ (reference sequence). The CDR3 sequence: CASSLGRLAPDTQYF. The CDR3 DNA is TGTGCCAGCAGCTTAGGGCGTCTAGCCCCAGATACGCAGTATTTT.

The chain is built from TRBV5-1 and TRBJ2-2, with D maybe TRBD2 (6 bases). The CDR3 has 14 residues. The V end was cut by 5 bases, the J end by 0 bases, with 8 bases between. Germline V gene data show CDR1 as SGHRS and CDR2 as YFSETQ. In DNA form, the CDR3 reads TGCGCCAGCAGGGAGGGCACGAACACCGGGGAGCTGTTTTTT. This encodes CASREGTNTGELFF.